This T cell receptor (beta chain) stems from a study of regulatory T cells in long-lasting Graves disease. The study's findings and limits: Persistent cases of Graves' showed reduced TCR diversity relative to newly diagnosed patients. Persistent cases favored TRBV28, TRBJ1-2 and TRBJ2-5.

Researchers made TCR beta libraries by using iRepertoire HTBI primers and running Arm-PCR on CDR3 regions. Each CDR3 protein gets one entry after TCRdb re-called the multiplex PCR reads with MiXCR. The table has about 460,000 distinct CDR3 sequences, around a fifth seen once. V was cut by 2 bases and J by 0 bases, with 8 bases left in between. The germline V gene encodes CDR1 DFQATT and CDR2 SNEGSKA (reference sequence). The CDR3 loop spans 13 amino acids. Noted time point: persistent/refractory GD, antithyroid drugs over 5 years with positive TRAb. The TCR library was prepared using RNA isolated from PBMCs. A peripheral blood sample, around 8.5 milliliters in volume, was drawn into EDTA tubes. This clonotype was recorded many times. The target antigen is unknown.

The rearrangement links TRBV20-1 to TRBJ2-7; D is undetermined. Source: peripheral blood mononuclear cells (PBMCs), taken when the disease was refractory, from a patient treated with antithyroid drugs. The source of this sequence is a female donor with Graves disease. The CDR3 DNA sequence: TGCAGTGCTAGATCCCCGAGCTCCTACGAGCAGTACTTC. Residues: CSARSPSSYEQYF.